This is a list of T cell receptor beta chains from one sample in a study of regulatory T cells in long-lasting Graves disease. In TCRdb, the multiplex PCR reads were re-called with MiXCR into one record per CDR3 protein. In the table there are a few hundred thousand distinct CDR3 sequences, around 11% of which are singletons. This sample was also put to use in a study of T cells in Graves' hyperthyroidism and ophthalmopathy.

Sequences were derived from peripheral blood mononuclear cells (PBMCs), sampled at new diagnosis, from a patient treated with antithyroid drugs. These receptors were taken from a woman aged 18-35 years with Graves disease. CDR3s include the opening cysteine and the closing phenylalanine or tryptophan. The D gene is left open where the match is weak. Not all rows give a size; the values are once, few, many and, for expanded clones, a class.

V	J	size	D	DNA	CDR3
TRBV4-1	TRBJ1-3	few	NA	TGCGCCAGCAGCCAAGCCGGACAGAGAAACACCATATATTTT	CASSQAGQRNTIYF
TRBV2	TRBJ2-7	many	NA	TGTGCCAGCAGTGACTTTTTAGTGGATTTCTACGAGCAGTACTTC	CASSDFLVDFYEQYF
TRBV5-5	TRBJ1-2	many	NA	TGTGCCAGCAGCTTGGGAGAATTCGGTGGCTACACCTTC	CASSLGEFGGYTF
TRBV20-1	TRBJ2-7	many	NA	TGCAGTGCTCCCAGGGTACCCTACGAGCAGTACTTC	CSAPRVPYEQYF
TRBV2	TRBJ1-2	NA	NA	TGTGCCAGTTGGGCGGAGACGACTGGCTACACCTTC	CASWAETTGYTF
TRBV12-3/TRBV12-4	TRBJ2-3	many	NA	TGTGCCAGCAGCTCTACCACAGATACGCAGTATTTT	CASSSTTDTQYF
TRBV12-5	TRBJ2-1	many	TRBD1	TGTGCTAGTGGTTTGGGCTGGACAGGGACTTCCGTGCAGTTCTTC	CASGLGWTGTSVQFF
TRBV9	TRBJ2-5	NA	TRBD2	TGTGCCAGCAGCGCCGCGGTAAACCAGCGGGAGAAAGAGACCCAGTACTTC	CASSAAVNQREKETQYF
TRBV12-3/TRBV12-4	TRBJ2-1	few	NA	TGTGCCAGCAGTTTCATCCTAGGATCCCCCTCCTACAATGAGCAGTTCTTC	CASSFILGSPSYNEQFF
TRBV10-3	TRBJ2-6	many	NA	TGTGCCATCAGTGACCCGGCATGGGGACATTCTGGGGCCAACGTCCTGACTTTC	CAISDPAWGHSGANVLTF
TRBV6-1	TRBJ2-3	NA	NA	TGTGCCAGCGGTAGAAGCACAGATACGCAGTATTTT	CASGRSTDTQYF
TRBV2	TRBJ1-2	many	NA	TGTGCCAGCAGTGGGTACAGAGGCTATGGCTACACCTTC	CASSGYRGYGYTF
TRBV12-3/TRBV12-4	TRBJ2-1	many	NA	TGTGCCAGCAGGCTCCCTAGAGGTGAGCAGTTCTTC	CASRLPRGEQFF
TRBV6-2/TRBV6-3	TRBJ1-1	many	NA	TGTGCCAGCAACGCCCGAGGGGAAGCTTTCTTT	CASNARGEAFF
TRBV2	TRBJ1-1	many	NA	TGTGCCACCTCCCGGGGGGAGGTCACTGAAGCTTTCTTT	CATSRGEVTEAFF
TRBV11-2	TRBJ1-6	NA	TRBD1	TGTGCCAGCAGCTTAGTGCTGGCAGGGGGCTTCAAGCCCATCCACTTT	CASSLVLAGGFKPIHF
TRBV30	TRBJ1-2	many	NA	TGTGCCTGGAGTGTACCGGGACATATTTATGGCTACACCTTC	CAWSVPGHIYGYTF
TRBV28	TRBJ2-5	many	TRBD1	TGTGCCAGCAGTCAACTACTCGGACAGGGAAGCGAAGAGACCCAGTACTTC	CASSQLLGQGSEETQYF
TRBV7-2	TRBJ1-1	many	NA	TGTGCCAGCAGCTTAGCCAGTAGATTCACTGAAGCTTTCTTT	CASSLASRFTEAFF
TRBV7-9	TRBJ1-2	NA	NA	TGTGCCAGCAGCCCCCTGGCCGACGGCTACACCTTC	CASSPLADGYTF
TRBV19	TRBJ1-1	many	NA	TGTGCCAGTAGTATAGGTTTAGCGAACACTGAAGCTTTCTTT	CASSIGLANTEAFF
TRBV13	TRBJ2-5	NA	NA	TGTGCCAGCTCAAGGTTTCCGGGGGAGACCCAGTACTTC	CASSRFPGETQYF
TRBV30	TRBJ1-1	many	TRBD1	TGTGCCTGGGGGACAGACTACACTGAAGCTTTCTTT	CAWGTDYTEAFF
TRBV7-3	TRBJ1-1	many	NA	TGTGCCAGCAGCTTTGAGCCTTTCACTGAAGCTTTCTTT	CASSFEPFTEAFF
TRBV10-3	TRBJ1-1	NA	NA	TGTGCCATCAGTGAATACAGGGTGAACACTGAAGCTTTCTTT	CAISEYRVNTEAFF
TRBV7-6	TRBJ1-2	few	NA	TGTGCCAGCAGCCCTGGGACTCTGGGAGGCTACACCTTC	CASSPGTLGGYTF
TRBV6-1	TRBJ2-7	many	TRBD2	TGTGCCAGCAGTGAGGGCGGGAGCTCCTACGAGCAGTACTTC	CASSEGGSSYEQYF
TRBV24-1	TRBJ1-2	many	TRBD1	TGTGCCACCAGTGATTCGCGATCCAGACAGGGGGCAAGGAGCTACACCTTC	CATSDSRSRQGARSYTF
TRBV2	TRBJ1-4	many	NA	TGTGCCAGCGAAACCGTCGAGGCCCGGGATGAAAAACTGTTTTTT	CASETVEARDEKLFF
TRBV7-8	TRBJ2-7	many	TRBD2	TGTGCCAGCAGCTTACTCCGGAGCGGGACTGCGAGCTCCTACGAGCAGTACTTC	CASSLLRSGTASSYEQYF
TRBV2	TRBJ1-2	many	NA	TGTGCCAGCCGGGCTCGGCTCGACTATGGCTACACCTTC	CASRARLDYGYTF
TRBV7-9	TRBJ1-6	many	TRBD1	TGTGCCAGCAGCTCTCTGACAGGGCTGGATTCACCCCTCCACTTT	CASSSLTGLDSPLHF
TRBV9	TRBJ2-7	NA	TRBD1	TGTGCCAGCAGCGCAACGGGACAGTCATACGGGCAGTACTTC	CASSATGQSYGQYF
TRBV30	TRBJ1-2	many	NA	TGTGCCTGGAGTCTAGGGACCTATGGCTACACCTTC	CAWSLGTYGYTF
TRBV7-2	TRBJ2-2	many	TRBD2	TGTGCCAGCAGCATGCTAGCGGGGGGTACCGGGGAGCTGTTTTTT	CASSMLAGGTGELFF
TRBV6-9	TRBJ1-1	many	NA	TGTGCCAGCAGTTACCAATTGACCGGGTTTGGTGCTGAAGCTTTCTTT	CASSYQLTGFGAEAFF
TRBV2	TRBJ1-2	many	NA	TGTGCCAGCAGGTTAAGCCCTTACTATGGCTACACCTTC	CASRLSPYYGYTF
TRBV11-2	TRBJ2-1	many	NA	TGTGCCAGCAGCTTGTTGGGTACTAGCAGTTGGTCCTCGTTCAACAATGAGCAGTTCTTC	CASSLLGTSSWSSFNNEQFF
TRBV13	TRBJ1-1	many	TRBD1	TGTGCCAGCAGCTTAGGAGGACAGGGAGGCACTGAAGCTTTCTTT	CASSLGGQGGTEAFF
TRBV18	TRBJ1-1	many	TRBD1	TGTGCCAGCTCAGCAGGGACAGTCCCGAACACTGAAGCTTTCTTT	CASSAGTVPNTEAFF
TRBV10-2	TRBJ2-7	many	NA	TGCGCCAGCAGTGAGTCGGTGGGGATCTACGAGCAGTACTTC	CASSESVGIYEQYF
TRBV18	TRBJ1-1	many	TRBD1	TGTGCCAGCTCCACCAGACAGGGCGGCACTGAAGCTTTCTTT	CASSTRQGGTEAFF
TRBV6-2/TRBV6-3	TRBJ1-1	few	NA	TGTGCCAGCAGTTACTCGAAGATGAGCACTGAAGCTTTCTTT	CASSYSKMSTEAFF
TRBV14	TRBJ2-1	NA	NA	TGTGCCAGCAGCCAAGCCTCTTTTTCCGGTCACAATGAGCAGTTCTTC	CASSQASFSGHNEQFF
TRBV5-8	TRBJ1-1	NA	NA	TGTGCCAGCAGCTTAGGGTCAGGGGATGAAGCTTTCTTT	CASSLGSGDEAFF
TRBV20-1	TRBJ2-7	few	TRBD2	TGCAGTGCTAGAGATTCCCGGATACTAGCGGACCCCTACGAGCAGTACTTC	CSARDSRILADPYEQYF
TRBV20-1	TRBJ1-1	few	TRBD1	TGCAGTGCCACACAGGGGTTGGACACTGAAGCTTTCTTT	CSATQGLDTEAFF
TRBV7-6	TRBJ2-1	many	NA	TGTGCCAGCAGCAGGGGGCGTTGGGCTAGCGGGTTTTCCTACAATGAGCAGTTCTTC	CASSRGRWASGFSYNEQFF
TRBV9	TRBJ1-2	NA	NA	TGTGCCAGCAGCGTACTGTCCCGACCCAACTATGGCTACACCTTC	CASSVLSRPNYGYTF
TRBV10-3	TRBJ2-1	many	NA	TGTGCCATCAGTGAGAAACACGGTCAGGTTCCCTACCACTACAATGAGCAGTTCTTC	CAISEKHGQVPYHYNEQFF